The present entry profiles one T cell receptor beta chain with its context. The data are from a study of blood T cell repertoires in COVID-19. Overall study context: T cells, B-cell-depleted T cells, or PBMCs supplied cDNA or gDNA.

Sequencing was performed with immunoSEQ multiplex PCR; in TCRdb, only in-frame clones are kept and a portion is missing. The repertoire consists of roughly 240,000 clones, with 83% occurring once and the leading ten covering approximately 3.8%. Trimming cost V 5 bases and J 6 bases; bases outside gene matches: 9. The CDR3 is 15 amino acids. Germline V gives CDR1 SSHAT, CDR2 FNYEAQ (reference sequence). Study members were between about 18 and 90 years old and lived in some 22 US regions. Exposed participants encountered a COVID-19 case during the 2 weeks preceding study entry. The source material was PBMCs or T cells enriched from blood (not recorded which). The V call is TRBV7-7, the J call TRBJ2-1; 8 bases are shared with TRBD1. The clonotype was recovered from a woman aged 40-49 years who had been exposed to COVID-19. The chain's CDR3 is CASSPGTGIGNEQFF. CDR3 nucleotide sequence: TGTGCCAGCAGCCCCGGGACAGGTATAGGCAATGAGCAGTTCTTC.